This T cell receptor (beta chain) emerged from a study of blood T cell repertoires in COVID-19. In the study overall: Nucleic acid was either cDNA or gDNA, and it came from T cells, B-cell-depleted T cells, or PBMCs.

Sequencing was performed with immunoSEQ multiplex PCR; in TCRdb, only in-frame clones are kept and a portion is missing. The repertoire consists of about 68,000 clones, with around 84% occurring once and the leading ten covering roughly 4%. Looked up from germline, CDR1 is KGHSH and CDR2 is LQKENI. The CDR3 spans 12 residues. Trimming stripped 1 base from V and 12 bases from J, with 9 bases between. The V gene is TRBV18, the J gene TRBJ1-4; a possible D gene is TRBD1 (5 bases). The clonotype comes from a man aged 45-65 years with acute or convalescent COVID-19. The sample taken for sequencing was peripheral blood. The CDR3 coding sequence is TGTGCCAGCTCACCACGGGGGGTACAACTGTTTTTT. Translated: CASSPRGVQLFF.